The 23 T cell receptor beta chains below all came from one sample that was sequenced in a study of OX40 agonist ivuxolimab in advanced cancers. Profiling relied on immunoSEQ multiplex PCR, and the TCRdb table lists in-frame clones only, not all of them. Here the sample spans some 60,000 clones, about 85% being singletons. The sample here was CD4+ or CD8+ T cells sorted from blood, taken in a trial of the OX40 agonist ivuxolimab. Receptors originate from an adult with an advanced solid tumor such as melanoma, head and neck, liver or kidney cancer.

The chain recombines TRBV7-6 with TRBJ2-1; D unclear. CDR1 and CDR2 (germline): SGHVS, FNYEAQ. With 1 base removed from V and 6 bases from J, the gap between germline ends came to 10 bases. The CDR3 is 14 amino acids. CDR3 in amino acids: CASSLGHASNEQFF. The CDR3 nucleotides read TGTGCCAGCAGCTTAGGCCATGCTAGCAATGAGCAGTTCTTC. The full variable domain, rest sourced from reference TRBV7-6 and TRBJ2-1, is GAGVSQSPRYKVTKRGQDVALRCDPISGHVSLYWYRQALGQGPEFLTYFNYEAQQDKSGLPNDRFSAERPEGSISTLTIQRTEQRDSAMYRCASSLGHASNEQFFGPGTRLTVL.

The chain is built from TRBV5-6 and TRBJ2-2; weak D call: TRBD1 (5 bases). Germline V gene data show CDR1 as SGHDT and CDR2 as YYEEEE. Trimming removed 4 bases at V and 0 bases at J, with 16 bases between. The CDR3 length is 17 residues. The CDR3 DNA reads TGTGCCAGCAGCCTAGACAGCATTAGGGCGAACACCGGGGAGCTGTTTTTT. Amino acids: CASSLDSIRANTGELFF.

This chain's CDR3 is CASSLVYGDSYEQYF. For the CDR3, the DNA is TGTGCCAGCAGCTTAGTATATGGGGACTCCTACGAGCAGTACTTC. This chain connects TRBV11-1 to TRBJ2-7; D is unclear. Trimming removed 1 base from V and 0 bases from J, with 10 bases in between. CDR3 size: 15 residues. Germline V gives CDR1 SGHAT, CDR2 FQDESV (reference sequence).

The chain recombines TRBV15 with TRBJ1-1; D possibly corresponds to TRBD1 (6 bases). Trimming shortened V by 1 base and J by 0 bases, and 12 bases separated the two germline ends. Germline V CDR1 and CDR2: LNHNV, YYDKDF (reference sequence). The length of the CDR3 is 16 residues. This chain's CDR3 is CATSRAGTLVNTEAFF. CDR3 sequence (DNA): TGTGCCACCAGCAGAGCCGGGACACTGGTGAACACTGAAGCTTTCTTT.

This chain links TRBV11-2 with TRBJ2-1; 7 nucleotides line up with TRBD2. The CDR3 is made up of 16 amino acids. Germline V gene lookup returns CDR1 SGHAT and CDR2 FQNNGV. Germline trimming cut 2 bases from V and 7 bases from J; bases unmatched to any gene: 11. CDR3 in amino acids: CASSLTRGRVVNEQFF. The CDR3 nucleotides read TGTGCCAGCAGCTTAACTCGGGGGAGGGTGGTTAATGAGCAGTTCTTC.

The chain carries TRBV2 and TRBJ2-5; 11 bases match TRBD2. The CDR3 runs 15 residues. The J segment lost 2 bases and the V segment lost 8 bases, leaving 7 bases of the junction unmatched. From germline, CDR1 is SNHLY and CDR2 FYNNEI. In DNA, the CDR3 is TGTGCCAGCCGTAGGACTAGCGGGCTTCAAGAGACCCAGTACTTC. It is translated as CASRRTSGLQETQYF. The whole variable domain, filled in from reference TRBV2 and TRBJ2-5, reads EPEVTQTPSHQVTQMGQEVILRCVPISNHLYFYWYRQILGQKVEFLVSFYNNEISEKSEIFDDQFSVERPDGSNFTLKIRSTKLEDSAMYFCASRRTSGLQETQYFGPGTRLLVL.

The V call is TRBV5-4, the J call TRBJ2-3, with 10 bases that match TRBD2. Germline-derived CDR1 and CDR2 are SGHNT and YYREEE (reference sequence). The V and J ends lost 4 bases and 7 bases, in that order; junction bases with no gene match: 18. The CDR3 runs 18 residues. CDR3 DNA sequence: TGTGCCAGCAGCCCCTATATCCCAGCGGGGGGGCCAACAAATACGCAGTATTTT. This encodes CASSPYIPAGGPTNTQYF.

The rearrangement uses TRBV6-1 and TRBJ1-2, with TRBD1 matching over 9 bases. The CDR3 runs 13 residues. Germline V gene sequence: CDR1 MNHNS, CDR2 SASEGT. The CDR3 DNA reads TGTGGGGGGGGGACAGGGCCTCACTATGGCTACACCTTC. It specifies CGGGTGPHYGYTF.

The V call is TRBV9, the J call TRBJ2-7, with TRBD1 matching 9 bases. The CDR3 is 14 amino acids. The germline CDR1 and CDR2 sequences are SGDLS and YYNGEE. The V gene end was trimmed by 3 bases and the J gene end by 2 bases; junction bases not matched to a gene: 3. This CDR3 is CASSARDRAYEQYF. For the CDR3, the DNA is TGTGCCAGCAGCGCCCGGGACAGGGCCTACGAGCAGTACTTC.

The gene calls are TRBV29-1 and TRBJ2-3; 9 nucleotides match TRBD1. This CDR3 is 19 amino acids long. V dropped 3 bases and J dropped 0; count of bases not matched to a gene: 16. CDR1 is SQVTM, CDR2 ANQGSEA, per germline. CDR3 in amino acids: CSVDPRGTGITTSTDTQYF. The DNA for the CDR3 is TGCAGCGTTGACCCCAGGGGGACAGGGATTACCACTAGCACAGATACGCAGTATTTT.

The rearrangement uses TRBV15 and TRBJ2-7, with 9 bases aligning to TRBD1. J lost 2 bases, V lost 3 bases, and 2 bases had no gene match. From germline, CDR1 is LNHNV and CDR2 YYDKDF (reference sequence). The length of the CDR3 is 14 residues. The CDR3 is CATSRGQGTYEQYF. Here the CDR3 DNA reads TGTGCCACCAGCAGGGGACAGGGTACCTACGAGCAGTACTTC.

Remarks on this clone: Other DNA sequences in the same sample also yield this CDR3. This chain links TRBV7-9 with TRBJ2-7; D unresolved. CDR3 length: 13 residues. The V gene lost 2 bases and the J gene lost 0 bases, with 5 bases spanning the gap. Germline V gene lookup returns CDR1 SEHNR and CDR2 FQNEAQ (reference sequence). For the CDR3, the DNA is TGTGCCAGCAGCTTACCAGGCTCCTACGAGCAGTACTTC. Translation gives CASSLPGSYEQYF.

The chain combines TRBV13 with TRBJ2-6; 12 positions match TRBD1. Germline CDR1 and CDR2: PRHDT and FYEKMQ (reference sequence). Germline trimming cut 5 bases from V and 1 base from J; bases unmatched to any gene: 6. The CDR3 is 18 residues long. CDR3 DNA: TGTGCCAGCAGCGTCCGGGACAGGGGGCTGTCTGGGGCCAACGTCCTGACTTTC. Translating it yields CASSVRDRGLSGANVLTF.

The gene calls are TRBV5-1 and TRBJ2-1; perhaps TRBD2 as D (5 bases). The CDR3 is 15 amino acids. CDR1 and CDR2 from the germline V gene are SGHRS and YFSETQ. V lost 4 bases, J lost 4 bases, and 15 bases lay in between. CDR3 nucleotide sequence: TGCGCCAGCAGCCTTTCGGGGTCTGCGTACAATGAGCAGTTCTTC. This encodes CASSLSGSAYNEQFF.

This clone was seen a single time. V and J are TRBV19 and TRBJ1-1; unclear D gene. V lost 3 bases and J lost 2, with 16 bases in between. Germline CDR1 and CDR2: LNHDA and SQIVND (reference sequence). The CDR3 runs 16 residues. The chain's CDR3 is CASSIGWAWGNTEAFF. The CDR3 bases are TGTGCCAGTAGTATCGGGTGGGCGTGGGGAAACACTGAAGCTTTCTTT.

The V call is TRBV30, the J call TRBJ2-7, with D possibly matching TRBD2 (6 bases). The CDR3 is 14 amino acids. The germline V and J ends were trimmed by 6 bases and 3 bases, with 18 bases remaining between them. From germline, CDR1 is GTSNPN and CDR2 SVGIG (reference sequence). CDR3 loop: CACGAGTLNYEQYF. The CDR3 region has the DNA TGTGCCTGTGGGGCGGGGACTTTAAACTACGAGCAGTACTTC.

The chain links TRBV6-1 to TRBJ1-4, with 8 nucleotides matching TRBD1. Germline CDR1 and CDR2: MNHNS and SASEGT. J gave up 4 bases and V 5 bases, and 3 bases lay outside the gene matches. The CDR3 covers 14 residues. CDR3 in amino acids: CASSWTGNNEKLFF. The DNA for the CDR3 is TGTGCCAGCAGTTGGACAGGGAATAATGAAAAACTGTTTTTT.

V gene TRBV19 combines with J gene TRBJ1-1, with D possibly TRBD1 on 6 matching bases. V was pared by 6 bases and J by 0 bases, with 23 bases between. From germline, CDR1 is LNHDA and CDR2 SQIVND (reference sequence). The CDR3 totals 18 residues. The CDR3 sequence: CASSPSGGAKRMNTEAFF. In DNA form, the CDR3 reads TGTGCCAGTAGCCCGAGTGGGGGGGCTAAAAGGATGAACACTGAAGCTTTCTTT.

Written as DNA, the CDR3 is TGTGCCAGCAGCCCGTGGACAGCCAGTGGGGGGTTAGATACGCAGTATTTT. As protein: CASSPWTASGGLDTQYF. The chain uses TRBV14 and TRBJ2-3, with D possibly called TRBD1 or TRBD2 (6 bases each). CDR3 size: 17 residues. Germline values: CDR1 SGHDN, CDR2 FVKESK. The germline V and J ends were trimmed by 4 bases and 5 bases, with 22 bases remaining between them.

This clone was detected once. CDR3: CSVLEGRYGYTF. As DNA, the CDR3 is TGCAGCGTTTTAGAAGGGAGGTATGGCTACACCTTC. The chain carries TRBV29-1 and TRBJ1-2; D not certain. Germline V gene data show CDR1 as SQVTM and CDR2 as ANQGSEA. This CDR3 region has 12 residues. Trimming left V 5 bases short and J 5 bases short, with 12 bases between.

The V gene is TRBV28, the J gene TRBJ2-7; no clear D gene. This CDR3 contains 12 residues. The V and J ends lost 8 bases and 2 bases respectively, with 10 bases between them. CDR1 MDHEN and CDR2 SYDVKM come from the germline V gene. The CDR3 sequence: CASGRSTYEQYF. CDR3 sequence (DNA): TGTGCCAGCGGTCGGTCGACCTACGAGCAGTACTTC.

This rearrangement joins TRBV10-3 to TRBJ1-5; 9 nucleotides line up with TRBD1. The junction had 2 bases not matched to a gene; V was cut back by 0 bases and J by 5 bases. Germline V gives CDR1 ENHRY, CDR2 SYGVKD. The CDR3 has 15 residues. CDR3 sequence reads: CAISESRTGDQPQHF. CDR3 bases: TGTGCCATCAGTGAGTCCAGGACAGGGGATCAGCCCCAGCATTTT.

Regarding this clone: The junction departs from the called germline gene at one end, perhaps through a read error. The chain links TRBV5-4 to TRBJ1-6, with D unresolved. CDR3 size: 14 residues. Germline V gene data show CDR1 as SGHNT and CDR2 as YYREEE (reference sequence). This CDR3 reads CASSRASYNSPLHF. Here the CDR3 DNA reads TGCGCCAGCAGCCGGGCCTCCTATAATTCACCCCTCCACTTT.